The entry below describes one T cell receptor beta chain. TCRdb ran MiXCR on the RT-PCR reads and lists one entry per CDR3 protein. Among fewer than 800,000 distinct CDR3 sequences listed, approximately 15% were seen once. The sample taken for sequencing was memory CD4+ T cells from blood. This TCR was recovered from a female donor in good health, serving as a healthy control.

The CDR3 region is CASSLDTGYGVMELFF. The CDR3 DNA is TGTGCCAGCAGCTTAGATACGGGATACGGAGTCATGGAGCTGTTTTTT. The chain joins TRBV7-2 to TRBJ2-2, with D possibly being TRBD2 (5 bases). The CDR3 is 16 amino acids. Germline V CDR1 and CDR2: SGHTA, FQGNSA. V was shortened by 1 base and J by 10 bases, with 19 bases between the two germline ends.